This T cell receptor (beta chain) comes out of a study of cytomegalovirus exposure and HLA in healthy donors. The study, taken as a whole, reports: The authors confirmed in vitro that three CMV-associated chains were specific for CMV antigens. According to a subsequent analysis, TCR clusters identified in the first cohort showed a tendency to co-occur across the roughly 120 validation repertoires.

Concerning this clone: Its antigen remains unidentified.

The assay was immunoSEQ multiplex PCR, and TCRdb's table has in-frame clones only and misses some. The sample consists of more than 130,000 clones, approximately 86% of them appearing once. The CDR3 is 13 residues long. V lost 2 bases to trimming and J lost 4 bases, with 7 bases between them. Germline CDR1 and CDR2: SGHRS and YFSETQ. The sequencing sample was made of PBMCs. The sequence came from a young woman in good health and CMV-seropositive. The rearrangement uses TRBV5-1 and TRBJ1-5; D perhaps matches TRBD1 (6 bases). CDR3 protein: CASSLGQNQPQHF. CDR3 DNA: TGCGCCAGCAGCTTAGGACAGAATCAGCCCCAGCATTTT.